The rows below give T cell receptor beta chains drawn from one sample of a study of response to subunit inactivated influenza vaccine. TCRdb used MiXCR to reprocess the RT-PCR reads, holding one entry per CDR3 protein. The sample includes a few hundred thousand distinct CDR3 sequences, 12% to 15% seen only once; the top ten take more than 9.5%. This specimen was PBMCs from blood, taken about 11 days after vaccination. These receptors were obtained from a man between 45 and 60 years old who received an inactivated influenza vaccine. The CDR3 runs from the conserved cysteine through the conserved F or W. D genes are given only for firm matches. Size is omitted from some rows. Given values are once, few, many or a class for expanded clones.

CDR3aa: CASSQEVGTDTQYF
CDR3nt: TGTGCCAGCAGCCAAGAAGTAGGCACAGATACGCAGTATTTT
v_gene: TRBV4-2
d_gene: .
j_gene: TRBJ2-3
abundance: .

CDR3aa: CASSQGAEPQHF
CDR3nt: TGCGCCAGCAGCCAAGGGGCGGAGCCCCAGCATTTT
v_gene: TRBV4-1
d_gene: .
j_gene: TRBJ1-5
abundance: .

CDR3aa: CASSYHRGVRGETQYF
CDR3nt: TGTGCCAGCAGTTACCATCGGGGGGTCCGTGGGGAGACCCAGTACTTC
v_gene: TRBV6-2/TRBV6-3
d_gene: TRBD2
j_gene: TRBJ2-5
abundance: few

CDR3aa: CASSPGLAGFNNEQFF
CDR3nt: TGTGCCAGCAGCCCGGGACTAGCGGGGTTCAACAATGAGCAGTTCTTC
v_gene: TRBV7-6
d_gene: TRBD2
j_gene: TRBJ2-1
abundance: .

CDR3aa: CASSLVESGLAGLFDTQYF
CDR3nt: TGTGCCAGCAGCTTAGTGGAGTCGGGGCTAGCGGGGCTTTTTGATACGCAGTATTTT
v_gene: TRBV7-8
d_gene: TRBD2
j_gene: TRBJ2-3
abundance: few

CDR3aa: CASSLRDRGSTDTQYF
CDR3nt: TGCGCCAGCAGCTTGAGGGACAGGGGGTCCACAGATACGCAGTATTTT
v_gene: TRBV5-1
d_gene: TRBD1
j_gene: TRBJ2-3
abundance: .

CDR3aa: CASSLALGGTSLRGNEQFF
CDR3nt: TGCGCCAGCAGCTTGGCCTTGGGGGGGACTAGCCTACGAGGGAATGAGCAGTTCTTC
v_gene: TRBV5-1
d_gene: TRBD2
j_gene: TRBJ2-1
abundance: .

CDR3aa: CASSPRQFWGTGELFF
CDR3nt: TGTGCCAGCAGCCCCCGACAGTTTTGGGGCACCGGGGAGCTGTTTTTT
v_gene: TRBV3-1
d_gene: .
j_gene: TRBJ2-2
abundance: few

CDR3aa: CASSQEAGQLYNEQFF
CDR3nt: TGCGCCAGCAGCCAAGAGGCCGGACAGTTATACAATGAGCAGTTCTTC
v_gene: TRBV4-3
d_gene: .
j_gene: TRBJ2-1
abundance: .

CDR3aa: CASSSIYGYTF
CDR3nt: TGTGCCAGCAGCTCCATCTATGGCTACACCTTC
v_gene: TRBV7-2
d_gene: .
j_gene: TRBJ1-2
abundance: many

CDR3aa: CASSVGTFYNEQFF
CDR3nt: TGTGCCAGCAGCGTAGGAACTTTTTACAATGAGCAGTTCTTC
v_gene: TRBV7-9
d_gene: .
j_gene: TRBJ2-1
abundance: many

CDR3aa: CASSPRPPTGVNTEAFF
CDR3nt: TGCGCCAGCAGCCCCAGACCACCGACAGGAGTGAACACTGAAGCTTTCTTT
v_gene: TRBV5-1
d_gene: .
j_gene: TRBJ1-1
abundance: few

CDR3aa: CASSPQGLQTQYF
CDR3nt: TGTGCCAGCAGCCCACAGGGTCTACAGACCCAGTACTTC
v_gene: TRBV3-1
d_gene: .
j_gene: TRBJ2-5
abundance: many

CDR3aa: CSARVRNGGAQETQYF
CDR3nt: TGCAGTGCTAGAGTGCGAAACGGAGGGGCCCAAGAGACCCAGTACTTC
v_gene: TRBV20-1
d_gene: .
j_gene: TRBJ2-5
abundance: few

CDR3aa: CASSLIAGDYNEQFF
CDR3nt: TGCGCCAGCAGCCTAATTGCGGGAGACTACAATGAGCAGTTCTTC
v_gene: TRBV4-3
d_gene: TRBD2
j_gene: TRBJ2-1
abundance: few

CDR3aa: CASSRLAGAETQYF
CDR3nt: TGTGCCAGCAGCAGACTAGCGGGGGCAGAGACCCAGTACTTC
v_gene: TRBV12-3/TRBV12-4
d_gene: TRBD2
j_gene: TRBJ2-5
abundance: .

CDR3aa: CASSLGPATKASPLHF
CDR3nt: TGCGCCAGCAGCTTGGGACCCGCAACAAAGGCCTCACCCCTCCACTTT
v_gene: TRBV5-1
d_gene: .
j_gene: TRBJ1-6
abundance: .

CDR3aa: CASSQERWTYNEQFF
CDR3nt: TGCGCCAGCAGCCAAGAGAGATGGACCTACAATGAGCAGTTCTTC
v_gene: TRBV4-3
d_gene: .
j_gene: TRBJ2-1
abundance: .

CDR3aa: CSARARYNEQFF
CDR3nt: TGCAGTGCTAGGGCTAGGTACAATGAGCAGTTCTTC
v_gene: TRBV20-1
d_gene: .
j_gene: TRBJ2-1
abundance: few

CDR3aa: CASSYSGRNLYSNQPQHF
CDR3nt: TGTGCCAGCAGTTACTCGGGCAGAAACCTATATAGCAATCAGCCCCAGCATTTT
v_gene: TRBV6-5
d_gene: .
j_gene: TRBJ1-5
abundance: many

CDR3aa: CSVGQGRYDEQFF
CDR3nt: TGCAGCGTTGGGCAGGGGCGATACGATGAGCAGTTCTTC
v_gene: TRBV29-1
d_gene: .
j_gene: TRBJ2-1
abundance: few

CDR3aa: CASREGSTGELFF
CDR3nt: TGTGCCAGCAGAGAGGGAAGCACCGGGGAGCTGTTTTTT
v_gene: TRBV9
d_gene: .
j_gene: TRBJ2-2
abundance: .

CDR3aa: CASSLGQGTMDGYTF
CDR3nt: TGTGCCAGCAGCTTAGGACAGGGGACGATGGATGGCTACACCTTC
v_gene: TRBV7-2
d_gene: TRBD1
j_gene: TRBJ1-2
abundance: few

CDR3aa: CASSYRAGAHEQYF
CDR3nt: TGTGCCAGCAGTTACCGAGCGGGGGCCCACGAGCAGTACTTC
v_gene: TRBV6-2/TRBV6-3
d_gene: TRBD2
j_gene: TRBJ2-7
abundance: .

CDR3aa: CASSRYPGQGSYEQYF
CDR3nt: TGTGCCAGCAGCCGGTATCCGGGACAGGGCTCCTACGAGCAGTACTTC
v_gene: TRBV7-9
d_gene: TRBD1
j_gene: TRBJ2-7
abundance: few

CDR3aa: CASRTSGISYEQYF
CDR3nt: TGTGCCAGCAGGACTAGCGGGATATCTTACGAGCAGTACTTC
v_gene: TRBV6-2/TRBV6-3
d_gene: TRBD2
j_gene: TRBJ2-7
abundance: .

CDR3aa: CASSGPQRAGELFF
CDR3nt: TGCGCCAGCAGTGGACCCCAAAGGGCCGGGGAGCTGTTTTTT
v_gene: TRBV10-1
d_gene: .
j_gene: TRBJ2-2
abundance: .

CDR3aa: CASSLAIRGTGELFF
CDR3nt: TGCGCCAGCAGCTTGGCCATCCGCGGGACCGGGGAGCTGTTTTTT
v_gene: TRBV5-1
d_gene: .
j_gene: TRBJ2-2
abundance: .

CDR3aa: CASSPAGLSEQYF
CDR3nt: TGTGCCAGCAGCCCCGCAGGGTTAAGTGAGCAGTACTTC
v_gene: TRBV7-9
d_gene: .
j_gene: TRBJ2-7
abundance: few

CDR3aa: CASASDSGATSDNQPQHF
CDR3nt: TGTGCCAGCGCTTCAGACTCAGGGGCGACTAGCGACAATCAGCCCCAGCATTTT
v_gene: TRBV11-1
d_gene: .
j_gene: TRBJ1-5
abundance: few

CDR3aa: CATSDLHQGGSDTQYF
CDR3nt: TGTGCCACCAGTGATTTGCACCAGGGGGGATCAGATACGCAGTATTTT
v_gene: TRBV24-1
d_gene: .
j_gene: TRBJ2-3
abundance: .

CDR3aa: CASSLNSRGVNYGYTF
CDR3nt: TGTGCCAGCAGCTTAAATTCCAGGGGGGTTAACTATGGCTACACCTTC
v_gene: TRBV7-2
d_gene: TRBD1
j_gene: TRBJ1-2
abundance: .

CDR3aa: CASSFLVAGENEQFF
CDR3nt: TGTGCCAGCAGCTTTTTGGTAGCGGGAGAAAATGAGCAGTTCTTC
v_gene: TRBV7-6
d_gene: TRBD2
j_gene: TRBJ2-1
abundance: many

CDR3aa: CASSPNRGKAFF
CDR3nt: TGTGCCAGCAGCCCGAACAGGGGTAAGGCTTTCTTT
v_gene: TRBV13
d_gene: TRBD1
j_gene: TRBJ1-1
abundance: few

CDR3aa: CSARDLATGVREQYF
CDR3nt: TGCAGTGCTAGAGATTTGGCGACAGGGGTGCGGGAGCAGTACTTC
v_gene: TRBV20-1
d_gene: TRBD1
j_gene: TRBJ2-7
abundance: .

CDR3aa: CSARSFSGEAFF
CDR3nt: TGCAGTGCTAGATCTTTTTCGGGTGAAGCTTTCTTT
v_gene: TRBV20-1
d_gene: .
j_gene: TRBJ1-1
abundance: few

CDR3aa: CASSLWGADVTQYF
CDR3nt: TGTGCCAGCAGCTTATGGGGGGCCGATGTGACCCAGTACTTC
v_gene: TRBV7-2
d_gene: .
j_gene: TRBJ2-5
abundance: .

CDR3aa: CASTTAGGPGEQFF
CDR3nt: TGTGCCAGCACCACTGCGGGAGGGCCAGGTGAGCAGTTCTTC
v_gene: TRBV12-3/TRBV12-4
d_gene: TRBD2
j_gene: TRBJ2-1
abundance: many

CDR3aa: CASSPRDGAYEQYF
CDR3nt: TGCGCCAGCAGCCCCCGGGACGGCGCATACGAGCAGTACTTC
v_gene: TRBV4-1
d_gene: .
j_gene: TRBJ2-7
abundance: .

CDR3aa: CASSPGQLNTGELFF
CDR3nt: TGCGCCAGCAGCCCGGGACAGTTGAACACCGGGGAGCTGTTTTTT
v_gene: TRBV5-1
d_gene: TRBD1
j_gene: TRBJ2-2
abundance: many

CDR3aa: CSVASGGTNTEAFF
CDR3nt: TGCAGCGTTGCCTCAGGGGGGACGAACACTGAAGCTTTCTTT
v_gene: TRBV29-1
d_gene: TRBD1
j_gene: TRBJ1-1
abundance: .

CDR3aa: CASSLDFGSPSYEQYF
CDR3nt: TGCGCCAGCAGCTTGGATTTCGGGAGCCCCTCCTACGAGCAGTACTTC
v_gene: TRBV5-1
d_gene: .
j_gene: TRBJ2-7
abundance: few

CDR3aa: CASQIAGGAYEQYF
CDR3nt: TGTGCCAGCCAGATAGCGGGGGGGGCCTACGAGCAGTACTTC
v_gene: TRBV12-3/TRBV12-4
d_gene: TRBD2
j_gene: TRBJ2-7
abundance: .

CDR3aa: CASSVRQGGHTEAFF
CDR3nt: TGTGCCAGCAGCGTCAGACAGGGAGGGCACACTGAAGCTTTCTTT
v_gene: TRBV7-2
d_gene: TRBD1
j_gene: TRBJ1-1
abundance: .

CDR3aa: CATIADGYNEQFF
CDR3nt: TGTGCCACCATTGCGGACGGCTACAATGAGCAGTTCTTC
v_gene: TRBV24-1
d_gene: .
j_gene: TRBJ2-1
abundance: many

CDR3aa: CASSLSAGGSYEQYF
CDR3nt: TGTGCCAGCAGTTTGAGCGCGGGGGGCTCCTACGAGCAGTACTTC
v_gene: TRBV12-3/TRBV12-4
d_gene: TRBD2
j_gene: TRBJ2-7
abundance: many

CDR3aa: CASNSHREQFF
CDR3nt: TGTGCCAGCAACAGTCACCGGGAGCAGTTCTTC
v_gene: TRBV28
d_gene: .
j_gene: TRBJ2-1
abundance: .

CDR3aa: CASSYQGPGTQYF
CDR3nt: TGTGCCAGCAGTTACCAAGGGCCCGGTACGCAGTATTTT
v_gene: TRBV6-2/TRBV6-3
d_gene: .
j_gene: TRBJ2-3
abundance: .

CDR3aa: CASSPELAGGYEQYF
CDR3nt: TGTGCCAGCAGTCCTGAACTAGCGGGAGGGTACGAGCAGTACTTC
v_gene: TRBV27
d_gene: TRBD2
j_gene: TRBJ2-7
abundance: few